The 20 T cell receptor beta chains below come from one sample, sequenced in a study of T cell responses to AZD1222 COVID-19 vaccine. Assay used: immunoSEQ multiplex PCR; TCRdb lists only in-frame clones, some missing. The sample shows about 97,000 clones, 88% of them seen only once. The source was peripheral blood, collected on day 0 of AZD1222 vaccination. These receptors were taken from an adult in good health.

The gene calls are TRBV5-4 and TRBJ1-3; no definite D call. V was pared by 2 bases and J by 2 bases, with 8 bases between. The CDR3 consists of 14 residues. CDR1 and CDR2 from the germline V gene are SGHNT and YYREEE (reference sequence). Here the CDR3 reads CASSFSGAGNTIYF. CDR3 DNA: TGTGCCAGCAGCTTTTCTGGTGCTGGAAACACCATATATTTT.

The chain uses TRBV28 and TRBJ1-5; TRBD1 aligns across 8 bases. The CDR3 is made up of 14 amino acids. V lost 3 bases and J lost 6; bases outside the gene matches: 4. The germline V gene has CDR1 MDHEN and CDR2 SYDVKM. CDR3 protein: CASSLTGVSQPQHF. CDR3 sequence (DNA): TGTGCCAGCAGTTTGACAGGGGTGAGTCAGCCCCAGCATTTT.

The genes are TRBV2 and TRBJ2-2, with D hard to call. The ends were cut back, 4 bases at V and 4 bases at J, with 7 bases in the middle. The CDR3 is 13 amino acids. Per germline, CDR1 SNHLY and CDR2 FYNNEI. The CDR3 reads CASSVWGTGELFF. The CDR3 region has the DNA TGTGCCAGCAGTGTGTGGGGCACCGGGGAGCTGTTTTTT.

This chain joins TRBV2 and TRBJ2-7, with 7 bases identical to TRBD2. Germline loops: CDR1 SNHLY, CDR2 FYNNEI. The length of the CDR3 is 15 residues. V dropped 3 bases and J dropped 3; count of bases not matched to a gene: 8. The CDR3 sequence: CASSDLGGSYYEQYF. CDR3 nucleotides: TGTGCCAGCAGTGATCTCGGGGGGTCGTACTACGAGCAGTACTTC.

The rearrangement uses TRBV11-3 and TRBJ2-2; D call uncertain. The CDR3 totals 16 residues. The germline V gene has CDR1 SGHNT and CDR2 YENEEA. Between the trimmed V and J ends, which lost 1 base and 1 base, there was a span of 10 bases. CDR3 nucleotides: TGTGCCAGCAGCTTAGTTGGCGGAGTGAACACCGGGGAGCTGTTTTTT. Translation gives CASSLVGGVNTGELFF.

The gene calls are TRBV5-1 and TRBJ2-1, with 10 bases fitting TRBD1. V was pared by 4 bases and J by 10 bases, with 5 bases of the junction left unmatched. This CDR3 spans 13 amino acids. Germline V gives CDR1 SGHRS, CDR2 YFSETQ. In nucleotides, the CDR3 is TGCGCCAGCAGCCCACGGACAGGGGGGGAGCAGTTCTTC. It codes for CASSPRTGGEQFF.

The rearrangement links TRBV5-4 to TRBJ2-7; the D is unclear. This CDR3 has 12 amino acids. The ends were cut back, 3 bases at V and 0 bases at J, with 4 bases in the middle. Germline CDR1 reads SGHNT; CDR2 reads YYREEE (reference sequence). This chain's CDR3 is CASSSDSYEQYF. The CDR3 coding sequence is TGTGCCAGCAGCTCGGACTCCTACGAGCAGTACTTC. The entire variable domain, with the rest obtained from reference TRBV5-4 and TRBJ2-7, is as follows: ETGVTQSPTHLIKTRGQQVTLRCSSQSGHNTVSWYQQALGQGPQFIFQYYREEENGRGNFPPRFSGLQFPNYSSELNVNALELDDSALYLCASSSDSYEQYFGPGTRLTVT.

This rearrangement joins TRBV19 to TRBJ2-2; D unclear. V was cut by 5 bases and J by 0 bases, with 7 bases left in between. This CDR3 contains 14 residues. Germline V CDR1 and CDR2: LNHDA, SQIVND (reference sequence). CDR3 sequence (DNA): TGTGCCAGTAGTCCCGGATCGAACACCGGGGAGCTGTTTTTT. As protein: CASSPGSNTGELFF.

CDR3 coding DNA: TGTGCCTGGAGTGCGGACTTCTCTGGGGCCAACGTCCTGACTTTC. It is translated as CAWSADFSGANVLTF. The chain combines TRBV30 with TRBJ2-6; tentative D call: TRBD2 (5 bases). This CDR3 spans 15 amino acids. The V end was cut by 1 base, the J end by 0 bases, with 7 bases between. Germline V CDR1 and CDR2: GTSNPN, SVGIG (reference sequence).

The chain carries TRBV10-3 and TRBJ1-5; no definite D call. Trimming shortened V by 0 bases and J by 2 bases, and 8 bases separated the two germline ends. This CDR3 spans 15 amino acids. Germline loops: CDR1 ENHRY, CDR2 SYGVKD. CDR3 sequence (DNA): TGTGCCATCAGTGAGTCGTCGCAGGGCAATCAGCCCCAGCATTTT. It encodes CAISESSQGNQPQHF.

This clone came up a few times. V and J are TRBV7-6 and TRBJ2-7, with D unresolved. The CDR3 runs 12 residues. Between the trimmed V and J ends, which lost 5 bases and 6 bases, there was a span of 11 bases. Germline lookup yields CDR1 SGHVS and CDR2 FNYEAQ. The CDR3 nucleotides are TGTGCCAGCAGCCAAACCCCTTCCGAGCAGTACTTC. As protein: CASSQTPSEQYF.

CDR3 in amino acids: CAWSQEGRETQYF. The CDR3 coding sequence is TGTGCCTGGAGCCAAGAAGGGCGGGAGACCCAGTACTTC. J is TRBJ2-5 and V is TRBV30; D not certain. Trimming pared 3 bases from V and 5 bases from J, leaving 13 bases between. The germline CDR1 and CDR2 sequences are GTSNPN and SVGIG (reference sequence). This CDR3 comprises 13 residues.

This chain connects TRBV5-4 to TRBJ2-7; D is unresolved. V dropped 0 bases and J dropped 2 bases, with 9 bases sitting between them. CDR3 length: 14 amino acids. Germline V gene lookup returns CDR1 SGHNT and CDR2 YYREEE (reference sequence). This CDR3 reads CASSLGGITYEQYF. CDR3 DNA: TGTGCCAGCAGCTTGGGGGGTATTACCTACGAGCAGTACTTC.

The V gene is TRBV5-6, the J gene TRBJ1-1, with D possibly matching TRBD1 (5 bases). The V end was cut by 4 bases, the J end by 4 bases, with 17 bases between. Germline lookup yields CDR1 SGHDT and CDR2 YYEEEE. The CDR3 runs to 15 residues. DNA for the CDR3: TGTGCCAGCAGCCTGGGGCCGGGAGGCGGCACTGAAGCTTTCTTT. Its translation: CASSLGPGGGTEAFF.

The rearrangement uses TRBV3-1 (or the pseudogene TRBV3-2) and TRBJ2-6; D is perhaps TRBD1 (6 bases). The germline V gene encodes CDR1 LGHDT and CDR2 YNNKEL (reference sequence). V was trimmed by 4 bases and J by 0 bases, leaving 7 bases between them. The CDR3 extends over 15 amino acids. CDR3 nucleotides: TGTGCCAGCAGCCTCAGGGGCTCTGGGGCCAACGTCCTGACTTTC. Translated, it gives CASSLRGSGANVLTF.

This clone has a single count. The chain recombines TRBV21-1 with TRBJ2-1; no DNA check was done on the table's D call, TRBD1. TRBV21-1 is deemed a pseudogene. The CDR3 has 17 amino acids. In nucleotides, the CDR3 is TGTGCCAGCAGCCCACAGGGCTGGGTTTCGTCCTACAATGAGCAGTTCTTC. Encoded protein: CASSPQGWVSSYNEQFF.

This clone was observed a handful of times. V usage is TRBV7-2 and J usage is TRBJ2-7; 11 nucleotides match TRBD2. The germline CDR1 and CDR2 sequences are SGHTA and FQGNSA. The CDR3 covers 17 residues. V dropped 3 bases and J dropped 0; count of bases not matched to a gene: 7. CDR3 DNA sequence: TGTGCCAGCAGCTTCGGTAGCGGGGGGGAAATCTCCTACGAGCAGTACTTC. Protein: CASSFGSGGEISYEQYF.

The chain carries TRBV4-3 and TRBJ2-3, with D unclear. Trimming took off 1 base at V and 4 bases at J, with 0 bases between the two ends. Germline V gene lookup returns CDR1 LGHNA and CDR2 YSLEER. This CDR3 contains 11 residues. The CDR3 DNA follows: TGCGCCAGCAGCCAAGCAGATACGCAGTATTTT. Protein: CASSQADTQYF.

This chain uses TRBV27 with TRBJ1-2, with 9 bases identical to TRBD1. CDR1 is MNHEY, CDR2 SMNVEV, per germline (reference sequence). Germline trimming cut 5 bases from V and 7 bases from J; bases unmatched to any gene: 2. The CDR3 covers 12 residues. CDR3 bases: TGTGCCAGCAGTGACAGGGGGACTGGCTACACCTTC. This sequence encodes CASSDRGTGYTF.

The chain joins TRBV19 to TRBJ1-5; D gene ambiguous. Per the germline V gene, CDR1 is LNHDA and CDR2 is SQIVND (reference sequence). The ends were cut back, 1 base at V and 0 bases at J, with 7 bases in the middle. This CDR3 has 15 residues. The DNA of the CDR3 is TGTGCCAGTAGTATAGGCCGCTATAGCAATCAGCCCCAGCATTTT. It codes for CASSIGRYSNQPQHF.